These 28 T cell receptor beta chains originate from one sample sequenced in a study of shared clonotypes between healthy human individuals. Libraries were prepared by immunoSEQ multiplex PCR; TCRdb keeps only in-frame clonotypes and omits some of them. In the table there are some 2,100,000 clones, approximately 96% of which are singletons. Sequenced sample: naive CD4+ T cells sorted from blood. The sample's subset: CD45RA+ positively selected. These receptors were collected from a young man in good health.

J is TRBJ1-6 and V is TRBV6-1, with D maybe TRBD1 (5 bases). Trimming removed 0 bases at V and 10 bases at J, with 10 bases between. The CDR3 has 14 amino acids. Germline V gene data show CDR1 as MNHNS and CDR2 as SASEGT. CDR3 in DNA: TGTGCCAGCAGTGAAGCGTTGTCAGGGTCACCCCTCCACTTT. Translated, it gives CASSEALSGSPLHF.

CDR3 sequence: CASSQDWTGTQYF. CDR3 nucleotide sequence: TGCGCCAGCAGCCAAGATTGGACAGGGACGCAGTATTTT. The gene calls are TRBV4-1 and TRBJ2-3, with 8 bases matching TRBD1. Germline V gene sequence: CDR1 MGHRA, CDR2 YSYEKL. V lost 0 bases and J lost 9; bases outside the gene matches: 2. The CDR3 has 13 amino acids.

V is TRBV30 and J is TRBJ2-7; no clear D. The CDR3 sequence is 11 residues long. V lost 1 base to trimming and J lost 6 bases, with 7 bases between them. Germline V lookup: CDR1 GTSNPN, CDR2 SVGIG (reference sequence). The CDR3 is CAWSDEGEQYF. The CDR3 DNA reads TGTGCCTGGAGTGATGAAGGCGAGCAGTACTTC.

The rearrangement links TRBV27 to TRBJ2-7; D could derive from TRBD1 or TRBD2 (7 bases each). Looked up from germline, CDR1 is MNHEY and CDR2 is SMNVEV (reference sequence). Trimming removed 2 bases from V and 7 bases from J, with 21 bases in between. CDR3 length equals 16 residues. The CDR3 DNA reads TGTGCCAGCAGTTTAGGTCTAACTCGACAGGGAGGGGAGCAGTACTTC. Translated: CASSLGLTRQGGEQYF.

The V and J genes are TRBV6-6 and TRBJ2-7; D gene ambiguous. This CDR3 region has 15 residues. Trimming pared 5 bases from V and 2 bases from J, leaving 16 bases between. Germline V gene lookup returns CDR1 MNHNY and CDR2 SVGAGI (reference sequence). The CDR3 reads CASSNRNNVPYEQYF. The CDR3 nucleotides read TGTGCCAGCAGTAACCGCAATAATGTTCCCTACGAGCAGTACTTC.

J is TRBJ2-2 and V is TRBV6-6; 9 nucleotides match TRBD1. The J segment lost 4 bases and the V segment lost 7 bases, leaving 7 bases of the junction unmatched. Germline assignment: CDR1 MNHNY and CDR2 SVGAGI (reference sequence). The CDR3 is 15 residues long. The CDR3 nucleotides read TGTGCCAGCACTTTGACAGGGGGTCGCACCGGGGAGCTGTTTTTT. It specifies CASTLTGGRTGELFF.

The genes are TRBV12-2 and TRBJ2-1. TRBV12-2 is a known pseudogene. The CDR3 sequence is 16 residues long. CDR3 protein: CASRLGRGDNYNEQFF. The DNA of the CDR3 is TGTGCAAGTCGCCTAGGTCGAGGAGACAACTACAATGAGCAGTTCTTC.

With regard to this clone: Other DNA sequences of this sample code for an identical CDR3. This chain connects TRBV5-1 to TRBJ2-3; TRBD1 matches 8 bases. Unmatched junction bases numbered 4, after V lost 4 bases and J lost 3 bases. CDR3 length: 14 residues. Germline CDR1 is SGHRS and CDR2 is YFSETQ. The CDR3 DNA reads TGCGCCAGCAGCGGAGGACAGGGTACAGATACGCAGTATTTT. This translates into CASSGGQGTDTQYF.

The CDR3 loop reads CALLHYRLSSYNEQFF. As DNA, the CDR3 is TGTGCCTTATTACATTATAGACTTAGCTCCTACAATGAGCAGTTCTTC. The rearrangement joins TRBV30 to TRBJ2-1; D not certain. The CDR3 is 16 residues long. V was pared by 7 bases and J by 0 bases, with 19 bases between. The germline V gene has CDR1 GTSNPN and CDR2 SVGIG (reference sequence).

The V gene is TRBV10-3, the J gene TRBJ2-3, with 10 bases that match TRBD2. The germline gives CDR1 ENHRY, CDR2 SYGVKD. The CDR3 consists of 14 residues. Trimming took 7 bases from V and 1 from J; bases not matched to a gene: 2. The CDR3 nucleotides are TGTGCCATCAAGCGGGAGGGGGGCACAGATACGCAGTATTTT. It specifies CAIKREGGTDTQYF.

The J gene is TRBJ1-5, the V gene TRBV4-3; a possible D gene is TRBD1 (5 bases). Trimming pared 3 bases from V and 3 bases from J, leaving 12 bases between. This CDR3 has 15 amino acids. From germline, CDR1 is LGHNA and CDR2 YSLEER. CDR3 DNA sequence: TGCGCCAGCAGCCAGGGGGTGGACCCCAATCAGCCCCAGCATTTT. It encodes CASSQGVDPNQPQHF.

J is TRBJ2-1 and V is TRBV27; no clear D gene. The germline V and J ends were trimmed by 6 bases and 4 bases, with 10 bases remaining between them. Looked up from germline, CDR1 is MNHEY and CDR2 is SMNVEV (reference sequence). The CDR3 spans 13 residues. Here the CDR3 DNA reads TGTGCCAGCAGCACACTCCCTTACAATGAGCAGTTCTTC. The encoded protein is CASSTLPYNEQFF.

The rearrangement joins TRBV7-9 to TRBJ2-2; 11 nucleotides agree with TRBD2. Unmatched junction bases numbered 2, after V lost 3 bases and J lost 5 bases. The CDR3 spans 15 residues. In germline, CDR1 is SEHNR, CDR2 FQNEAQ (reference sequence). CDR3: CASSLTSGMTGELFF. The DNA of the CDR3 is TGTGCCAGCAGCTTGACTAGCGGGATGACCGGGGAGCTGTTTTTT. Looking up the rest from reference TRBV7-9 and TRBJ2-2 gives the full variable domain: DTGVSQNPRHKITKRGQNVTFRCDPISEHNRLYWYRQTLGQGPEFLTYFQNEAQLEKSRLLSDRFSAERPKGSFSTLEIQRTEQGDSAMYLCASSLTSGMTGELFFGEGSRLTVL.

The chain links TRBV20-1 to TRBJ1-1, with a tentative D call TRBD1 (6 bases). V dropped 6 bases and J dropped 12 bases, with 17 bases sitting between them. CDR1 is DFQATT, CDR2 SNEGSKA, per germline (reference sequence). The CDR3 length is 11 residues. The CDR3 loop reads CSATDGTTTFF. For the CDR3, the DNA is TGCAGTGCCACCGACGGGACAACGACTTTCTTT.

In this sample, this clone turned up once. The chain employs TRBV15 and TRBJ2-7; no definite D call. From germline, CDR1 is LNHNV and CDR2 YYDKDF (reference sequence). This CDR3 is built from 13 residues. V lost 6 bases and J lost 4, with 13 bases in between. The DNA of the CDR3 is TGTGCCACCAGTCGTGCCTCGGTTTACGAGCAGTACTTC. Its translation: CATSRASVYEQYF.

The rearrangement uses TRBV28 and TRBJ1-2; perhaps TRBD1 as D (6 bases). The V gene lost 1 base and the J gene lost 10 bases, with 22 bases spanning the gap. Germline CDR1 reads MDHEN; CDR2 reads SYDVKM. The CDR3 runs to 16 residues. The CDR3 coding sequence is TGTGCCAGCAGTTTATCAACCCCGGGACACCTGAGGGACTACACCTTC. It specifies CASSLSTPGHLRDYTF.

This clone was recorded only once. The chain has TRBV10-3 and TRBJ2-3; D might be TRBD2 (6 bases). The CDR3 spans 17 residues. Trimming left V 4 bases short and J 2 bases short, with 19 bases between. Germline V lookup: CDR1 ENHRY, CDR2 SYGVKD. CDR3 protein: CAISGAEGQGPTDTQYF. In DNA form, the CDR3 reads TGTGCCATCAGTGGGGCGGAGGGCCAAGGGCCCACAGATACGCAGTATTTT.

Regarding this clone: The sample carries other DNA sequences with the same CDR3. The CDR3 region is CASSLVGQSNSPLHF. DNA of the CDR3: TGTGCCAGCAGCTTAGTGGGACAGTCTAATTCACCCCTCCACTTT. The genes are TRBV7-2 and TRBJ1-6; TRBD1 matches 7 bases. The germline V gene has CDR1 SGHTA and CDR2 FQGNSA. The length of the CDR3 is 15 residues. The junction had 3 bases not matched to a gene; V was cut back by 1 base and J by 6 bases.

This clone was observed a single time. The J gene is TRBJ2-7, the V gene TRBV10-1; 12 nucleotides match TRBD2. There are 16 residues in the CDR3. Per the germline V gene, CDR1 is WNHNN and CDR2 is SYGVQD (reference sequence). V trimming: 2 bases; J trimming: 3 bases; junction bases outside the gene matches: 5. The DNA for the CDR3 is TGCGCCAGCAGTGAGGTGGCTAGCGGGAGGGTCTACGAGCAGTACTTC. Translating gives CASSEVASGRVYEQYF.

The V gene is TRBV11-2, the J gene TRBJ2-1; 8 positions match TRBD2. Trimming cost V 5 bases and J 7 bases; bases outside gene matches: 10. The CDR3 length is 15 residues. Germline CDR1 reads SGHAT; CDR2 reads FQNNGV. The CDR3 nucleotides read TGTGCCAGCAGCCGCACCGGAACGGGGGGGAATGAGCAGTTCTTC. Translating it yields CASSRTGTGGNEQFF.

This clone was seen more than once but under ten times. Distinct nucleotide sequences in the sample also encode this CDR3. V gene TRBV7-2 combines with J gene TRBJ2-7; 9 nucleotides agree with TRBD1. V shed 3 bases and J 3 bases; nucleotides not matched to a gene: 3. Germline CDR1 reads SGHTA; CDR2 reads FQGNSA. CDR3 length: 14 amino acids. This chain's CDR3 is CASSLGTGIYEQYF. CDR3 DNA: TGTGCCAGCAGCTTGGGGACAGGGATCTACGAGCAGTACTTC.

The rearrangement links TRBV18 to TRBJ2-5; 9 bases map to TRBD2. CDR1 KGHSH and CDR2 LQKENI come from the germline V gene. The CDR3 length is 14 residues. V gave up 1 base and J gave up 8 bases; unmatched junction bases: 5. CDR3 DNA: TGTGCCAGCTCACCACTAGCGGGAGACGGAACCCAGTACTTC. It translates to CASSPLAGDGTQYF.

The V and J genes are TRBV5-1 and TRBJ2-1, with 7 bases aligning to TRBD2. This CDR3 contains 15 residues. Germline lookup yields CDR1 SGHRS and CDR2 YFSETQ. J was trimmed by 7 bases and V by 4 bases; bases with no gene match: 11. The CDR3 here is CASSRAGDGGNEQFF. DNA for the CDR3: TGCGCCAGCAGCCGGGCGGGAGATGGGGGAAATGAGCAGTTCTTC.

DNA for the CDR3: TGTGCCAGCAGCGCTGGGACTAGGAACACCGGGGAGCTGTTTTTT. Its protein product is CASSAGTRNTGELFF. The chain employs TRBV9 and TRBJ2-2, with TRBD2 matching over 8 bases. This CDR3 has 15 amino acids. After removal of 3 bases from V and 1 base from J, the junction contained 2 bases not matched to a gene. Germline lookup yields CDR1 SGDLS and CDR2 YYNGEE.

The chain links TRBV7-2 to TRBJ1-3, with D uncertain. The CDR3 is 14 amino acids. V was pared by 5 bases and J by 0 bases, with 8 bases between. The germline V gene has CDR1 SGHTA and CDR2 FQGNSA. The CDR3 bases are TGTGCCAGCAGCAGGAGGGACTCTGGAAACACCATATATTTT. Protein sequence: CASSRRDSGNTIYF.

Concerning this clone itself: This specimen includes other DNA sequences encoding the same CDR3. V usage is TRBV2 and J usage is TRBJ2-7; 7 positions match TRBD1. Germline CDR1 and CDR2: SNHLY and FYNNEI. The CDR3 contains 13 residues. With V trimmed by 7 bases and J by 4 bases, 7 bases remained unmatched. The CDR3: CASTPGTAYEQYF. Written as DNA, the CDR3 is TGTGCCAGCACTCCCGGGACAGCATACGAGCAGTACTTC. Full variable domain (missing parts from reference TRBV2 and TRBJ2-7): EPEVTQTPSHQVTQMGQEVILRCVPISNHLYFYWYRQILGQKVEFLVSFYNNEISEKSEIFDDQFSVERPDGSNFTLKIRSTKLEDSAMYFCASTPGTAYEQYFGPGTRLTVT.

The gene calls are TRBV2 and TRBJ2-7; 12 nucleotides line up with TRBD1. V gave up 5 bases and J gave up 9 bases; unmatched junction bases: 8. In germline, CDR1 is SNHLY, CDR2 FYNNEI. The CDR3 is 14 amino acids. CDR3 nucleotides: TGTGCCAGCAGTACGGGACAGGGGGCGACCGCGCAGTACTTC. Translation: CASSTGQGATAQYF.

V usage is TRBV29-1 and J usage is TRBJ2-5; 8 nucleotides align to TRBD2. V shed 5 bases, J shed 5 bases, and the junction held 7 bases outside the gene matches. The CDR3 totals 13 residues. Germline CDR1 is SQVTM and CDR2 is ANQGSEA. The CDR3 coding sequence is TGCAGCGTTTCCGGGGGGGCCTGGGAGACCCAGTACTTC. Amino acids: CSVSGGAWETQYF.